Each of the 19 T cell receptor beta chains below was sequenced from the same sample in a study of shared clonotypes between healthy human individuals. The protocol was immunoSEQ multiplex PCR, while the TCRdb copy is restricted to in-frame clones and leaves out a portion. The table shows roughly 1.4 million clones, with approximately 98.5% occurring only once. The specimen was naive CD4+ T cells sorted from blood. Documented subset: CD45RA+ positively selected. The receptor source for this set is a man aged 30 to 39 in good health.

V usage is TRBV7-2 and J usage is TRBJ2-3, with D perhaps assigned TRBD1 or TRBD2 (5 bases each). Per the germline V gene, CDR1 is SGHTA and CDR2 is FQGNSA. Trimming removed 4 bases from V and 11 bases from J, with 16 bases in between. CDR3 size: 13 residues. The CDR3 reads CASSSTRDEMQYF. CDR3 in DNA: TGTGCCAGCAGCTCAACCCGGGACGAGATGCAGTATTTT.

The V call is TRBV11-2, the J call TRBJ1-1; D might be TRBD1 (5 bases). This CDR3 comprises 14 residues. Deletions cut 3 bases from V and 1 base from J, with 9 bases between. Germline lookup yields CDR1 SGHAT and CDR2 FQNNGV. The chain's CDR3 is CASSFAGQNTEAFF. The CDR3, as DNA: TGTGCCAGCAGCTTCGCAGGGCAGAACACTGAAGCTTTCTTT.

This clone was recorded only once. The chain joins TRBV7-2 to TRBJ1-1; D gene uncertain. V was pared by 4 bases and J by 0 bases, with 9 bases between. The CDR3 spans 14 residues. Germline V gene lookup returns CDR1 SGHTA and CDR2 FQGNSA. This CDR3 reads CASSYLVVNTEAFF. For the CDR3, the DNA is TGTGCCAGCAGCTACTTAGTTGTGAACACTGAAGCTTTCTTT.

This chain links TRBV28 with TRBJ1-3, with D perhaps matching TRBD1 (5 bases). The CDR3 is 17 amino acids. Germline CDR1 is MDHEN and CDR2 is SYDVKM. Deletions cut 5 bases from V and 0 bases from J, with 17 bases between. The CDR3 coding sequence is TGTGCCAGCAGTCTCGACGACAGATTCAACTCTGGAAACACCATATATTTT. It encodes CASSLDDRFNSGNTIYF. The full variable domain, its missing parts supplied by reference TRBV28 and TRBJ1-3, is DVKVTQSSRYLVKRTGEKVFLECVQDMDHENMFWYRQDPGLGLRLIYFSYDVKMKEKGDIPEGYSVSREKKERFSLILESASTNQTSMYLCASSLDDRFNSGNTIYFGEGSWLTVV.

J is TRBJ2-3 and V is TRBV7-6, with no clear D. V was trimmed by 6 bases and J by 1 base, leaving 5 bases between them. Germline V gene data show CDR1 as SGHVS and CDR2 as FNYEAQ. This CDR3 comprises 12 residues. The CDR3 region has the DNA TGTGCCAGCAGTTCAGGCACAGATACGCAGTATTTT. Translation: CASSSGTDTQYF. The variable domain in full, completed from reference TRBV7-6 and TRBJ2-3, reads GAGVSQSPRYKVTKRGQDVALRCDPISGHVSLYWYRQALGQGPEFLTYFNYEAQQDKSGLPNDRFSAERPEGSISTLTIQRTEQRDSAMYRCASSSGTDTQYFGPGTRLTVL.

The chain uses TRBV9 and TRBJ2-1, with 7 nucleotides matching TRBD2. The CDR3 covers 14 residues. V gave up 4 bases and J gave up 6 bases; unmatched junction bases: 7. The germline V gene encodes CDR1 SGDLS and CDR2 YYNGEE. CDR3 DNA: TGTGCCAGCAGCCGAGCGGGGTCGTCCAATGAGCAGTTCTTC. Amino acid sequence: CASSRAGSSNEQFF.

This clone was counted only a few times. The chain carries TRBV6-4 and TRBJ2-7; D is unclear. Germline V gives CDR1 MRHNA, CDR2 SNTAGT. With 5 bases removed from V and 2 bases from J, the gap between germline ends came to 13 bases. This CDR3 has 14 amino acids. The CDR3 loop reads CASSFGIGPYEQYF. DNA of the CDR3: TGTGCCAGCAGTTTCGGCATTGGCCCCTACGAGCAGTACTTC.

The chain employs TRBV7-8 and TRBJ2-3, with D unclear. The V and J ends lost 5 bases and 4 bases respectively, with 10 bases between them. The length of the CDR3 is 13 residues. The germline V gene encodes CDR1 SGHVS and CDR2 FQNEAQ. In nucleotides, the CDR3 is TGTGCCAGCAGCGGAGAACCCGCAGATACGCAGTATTTT. Translating gives CASSGEPADTQYF.

The chain couples TRBV6-1 to TRBJ2-1, with TRBD2 identical over 12 bases. Germline V gene sequence: CDR1 MNHNS, CDR2 SASEGT. The J segment lost 9 bases and the V segment lost 3 bases, leaving 3 bases of the junction unmatched. The CDR3 totals 14 residues. In DNA form, the CDR3 reads TGTGCCAGCAGTGACCTAGCGGGGGGGAGTGAGCAGTTCTTC. This encodes CASSDLAGGSEQFF.

The rearrangement links TRBV7-2 to TRBJ1-3, with no clear D. Germline V CDR1 and CDR2: SGHTA, FQGNSA. The CDR3 sequence is 13 residues long. V was trimmed by 4 bases and J by 2 bases, leaving 6 bases between them. CDR3 loop: CASSSNTGNTIYF. CDR3 bases: TGTGCCAGCAGCTCAAATACTGGAAACACCATATATTTT. Using reference TRBV7-2 and TRBJ1-3 for the parts outside the CDR3, the full variable domain is GAGVSQSPSNKVTEKGKDVELRCDPISGHTALYWYRQSLGQGLEFLIYFQGNSAPDKSGLPSDRFSAERTGGSVSTLTIQRTQQEDSAVYLCASSSNTGNTIYFGEGSWLTVV.

The J gene is TRBJ1-5, the V gene TRBV10-3; no definite D call. V was pared by 3 bases and J by 7 bases, with 13 bases between. Germline V gene sequence: CDR1 ENHRY, CDR2 SYGVKD. This CDR3 has 14 residues. CDR3 nucleotide sequence: TGTGCCATCAGTGAACTGACAACGGAACAGCCCCAGCATTTT. Protein product: CAISELTTEQPQHF.

The chain recombines TRBV7-3 with TRBJ2-2; perhaps D is TRBD1 or TRBD2 (5 bases each). In germline, CDR1 is SGHTA, CDR2 FQGTGA. Trimming removed 2 bases at V and 4 bases at J, with 14 bases between. This CDR3 has 16 amino acids. CDR3 coding DNA: TGTGCCAGCAGCTTAGCGTCTGTGGGGACCACCGGGGAGCTGTTTTTT. This translates into CASSLASVGTTGELFF.

The rearrangement links TRBV28 to TRBJ2-7, with D perhaps given as TRBD1 or TRBD2 (5 bases each). Germline V gives CDR1 MDHEN, CDR2 SYDVKM. The CDR3 loop spans 14 amino acids. Trimming removed 5 bases at V and 2 bases at J, with 13 bases between. The CDR3 loop is CASSPGRMPYEQYF. CDR3 nucleotides: TGTGCCAGCAGTCCGGGACGCATGCCCTACGAGCAGTACTTC.

This clone was observed a single time. The CDR3 sequence is CASSQVFPGATNQPQHF. For the CDR3, the DNA is TGCGCCAGCAGCCAAGTCTTCCCAGGCGCAACTAATCAGCCCCAGCATTTT. V usage is TRBV4-1 and J usage is TRBJ1-5, with D unresolved. V gave up 1 base and J gave up 4 bases, with 17 bases separating them. The CDR3 sequence is 17 residues long. Germline lookup yields CDR1 MGHRA and CDR2 YSYEKL.

V and J are TRBV6-4 and TRBJ1-2, with 9 bases that match TRBD1. The V gene end was trimmed by 6 bases and the J gene end by 2 bases; junction bases not matched to a gene: 4. From germline, CDR1 is MRHNA and CDR2 SNTAGT. The CDR3 is made up of 14 amino acids. The CDR3 DNA sequence: TGTGCCAGCAGACCGACAGGGGGAAACTATGGCTACACCTTC. This codes for CASRPTGGNYGYTF.

The chain couples TRBV5-1 to TRBJ2-3; D perhaps matches TRBD1 (6 bases). The CDR3 runs 14 residues. Germline V gene data show CDR1 as SGHRS and CDR2 as YFSETQ. V was cut by 0 bases and J by 6 bases, with 11 bases left in between. Written as DNA, the CDR3 is TGCGCCAGCAGCTTGGAGGCAGGGGCGGATACGCAGTATTTT. It translates to CASSLEAGADTQYF.

The chain recombines TRBV6-5 with TRBJ2-7; D call uncertain. V lost 5 bases to trimming and J lost 2 bases, with 16 bases between them. Per germline, CDR1 MNHEY and CDR2 SVGAGI. The CDR3 extends over 15 amino acids. CDR3 in amino acids: CASSHRQTATYEQYF. In DNA form, the CDR3 reads TGTGCCAGCAGTCACCGACAAACGGCTACCTACGAGCAGTACTTC.

Details on this clone: Different DNA sequences within this sample yield the same CDR3. This chain links TRBV5-1 with TRBJ2-3, with no clear D. The ends were cut back, 4 bases at V and 0 bases at J, with 9 bases in the middle. Germline V CDR1 and CDR2: SGHRS, YFSETQ. CDR3 length equals 14 residues. DNA for the CDR3: TGCGCCAGCAGCCTCCCGTTGAGCACAGATACGCAGTATTTT. Translating it yields CASSLPLSTDTQYF.

V is TRBV29-1 and J is TRBJ2-7; the D is unclear. This CDR3 has 13 amino acids. V lost 6 bases and J 5 bases, leaving 17 bases between the germline ends. CDR1 and CDR2 from the germline V gene are SQVTM and ANQGSEA. The CDR3, as DNA: TGCAGCGTGGGAACCCGGTTTAGCCACGAGCAGTACTTC. This codes for CSVGTRFSHEQYF.